A single sample is the source of the 30 T cell receptor beta chains below, sequenced in a study of control samples from healthy donors and cancer patients. Sequenced by immunoSEQ multiplex PCR; TCRdb stores in-frame clones only, minus some. The sample has 190,000 or so clones, approximately 95% seen once. The sequenced material came from blood. The receptors stem from a man aged 18 to 30 in good health.

This chain uses TRBV28 with TRBJ1-2; 9 nucleotides agree with TRBD1. This CDR3 is built from 13 residues. With 7 bases clipped from V and 3 bases from J, the junction kept 3 bases outside the gene matches. Per germline, CDR1 MDHEN and CDR2 SYDVKM. CDR3: CASKTGGDYGYTF. CDR3 DNA: TGTGCCAGCAAAACAGGGGGCGACTATGGCTACACCTTC.

V and J are TRBV6-2 or TRBV6-3 and TRBJ1-5; D may be TRBD1 (5 bases). CDR3 length: 18 residues. Trimming cost V 5 bases and J 3 bases, with 23 bases left between them. CDR1 MNHEY and CDR2 SVGEGT come from the germline V gene. The CDR3 reads CASSTHIGGDRVNQPQHF. CDR3 bases: TGTGCCAGCAGTACTCACATAGGAGGGGACCGAGTCAATCAGCCCCAGCATTTT.

J is TRBJ1-3 and V is TRBV28; D remains ambiguous. The germline V gene encodes CDR1 MDHEN and CDR2 SYDVKM. Trimming stripped 9 bases from V and 0 bases from J, with 6 bases between. This CDR3 spans 12 amino acids. In DNA form, the CDR3 reads TGTGCCAGTTGGGGCTCTGGAAACACCATATATTTT. It encodes CASWGSGNTIYF. Looking up the rest from reference TRBV28 and TRBJ1-3 gives the full variable domain: DVKVTQSSRYLVKRTGEKVFLECVQDMDHENMFWYRQDPGLGLRLIYFSYDVKMKEKGDIPEGYSVSREKKERFSLILESASTNQTSMYLCASWGSGNTIYFGEGSWLTVV.

V is TRBV5-1 and J is TRBJ2-2; no reliable D call. This CDR3 comprises 14 residues. Germline-derived CDR1 and CDR2 are SGHRS and YFSETQ. V lost 1 base and J lost 5, with 9 bases in between. The CDR3 DNA reads TGCGCCAGCAGCTTGACCTATCAGACCGGGGAGCTGTTTTTT. Translating gives CASSLTYQTGELFF.

This clone was seen just once. The rearrangement joins TRBV24-1 to TRBJ1-1; D is perhaps TRBD1 (5 bases). The V end was cut by 5 bases, the J end by 4 bases, with 13 bases between. The CDR3 consists of 14 residues. Germline V gene data show CDR1 as KGHDR and CDR2 as SFDVKD. CDR3 loop: CATSGRGNGTEAFF. The CDR3 nucleotides read TGTGCCACCAGTGGGAGGGGAAATGGCACTGAAGCTTTCTTT.

This clone was seen only once. The rearrangement uses TRBV7-3 and TRBJ1-2; unclear D gene. The CDR3 extends over 14 amino acids. Between the trimmed V and J ends, which lost 5 bases and 7 bases, there was a span of 17 bases. Germline CDR1 reads SGHTA; CDR2 reads FQGTGA. CDR3 region: CASSPDGVLGGYTF. As DNA, the CDR3 is TGTGCCAGCAGCCCGGACGGAGTCCTTGGTGGCTACACCTTC.

This chain uses TRBV10-3 with TRBJ1-2; no clear D gene. This CDR3 has 14 residues. From germline, CDR1 is ENHRY and CDR2 SYGVKD. Trimming took off 4 bases at V and 7 bases at J, with 16 bases between the two ends. The DNA of the CDR3 is TGTGCCATCAGTGTTAGGTCTGCGGACGGTGGCTACACCTTC. This sequence encodes CAISVRSADGGYTF.

This clone was observed once. The rearrangement uses TRBV6-5 and TRBJ1-2; tentative D call: TRBD1 (6 bases). The CDR3 extends over 14 amino acids. V was trimmed by 6 bases and J by 7 bases, leaving 18 bases between them. The germline CDR1 and CDR2 sequences are MNHEY and SVGAGI. CDR3 nucleotides: TGTGCCAGCAGATATCCGGGGGCTATAGGTGGCTACACCTTC. Translated: CASRYPGAIGGYTF.

V usage is TRBV2 and J usage is TRBJ2-7; 7 bases are a match to TRBD1. V lost 5 bases and J lost 0; bases outside the gene matches: 4. Per the germline V gene, CDR1 is SNHLY and CDR2 is FYNNEI. CDR3 size: 14 residues. CDR3 in DNA: TGTGCCAGCAGTAACAGGGGAATCTCCTACGAGCAGTACTTC. Its translation: CASSNRGISYEQYF.

The V and J genes are TRBV7-3 and TRBJ2-2, with a possible D match to TRBD1 (6 bases). The V gene's germline CDR1 is SGHTA and CDR2 FQGTGA. V lost 5 bases and J lost 6, with 10 bases in between. This CDR3 has 13 residues. For the CDR3, the DNA is TGTGCCAGCAGCCCTACAGGGTCCGGGGAGCTGTTTTTT. Amino acids: CASSPTGSGELFF.

The V and J genes are TRBV6-4 and TRBJ1-2; D gene ambiguous. This CDR3 has 13 amino acids. V was clipped by 3 bases and J by 4 bases, with 9 bases between them. The germline CDR1 and CDR2 sequences are MRHNA and SNTAGT. The CDR3 sequence: CASSERLFYGYTF. As DNA, the CDR3 is TGTGCCAGCAGTGAAAGGCTTTTCTATGGCTACACCTTC.

The rearrangement links TRBV18 to TRBJ1-1, with 10 bases identical to TRBD1. CDR3 length: 19 residues. With V trimmed by 5 bases and J by 0 bases, 15 bases remained unmatched. Germline V gene data show CDR1 as KGHSH and CDR2 as LQKENI. The CDR3 DNA sequence: TGTGCCAGCTCAGCATTGGGACAGGGGCGATCATACTTGAACACTGAAGCTTTCTTT. Residues: CASSALGQGRSYLNTEAFF.

The chain links TRBV2 to TRBJ1-6, with D hard to call. This CDR3 spans 14 amino acids. Germline CDR1 is SNHLY and CDR2 is FYNNEI. The V and J ends lost 7 bases and 7 bases respectively, with 14 bases between them. The CDR3 region is CASIGLTGNSPLHF. The CDR3 DNA reads as TGTGCCAGCATAGGCCTTACGGGAAATTCACCCCTCCACTTT.

The chain carries TRBV5-1 and TRBJ2-1; 12 positions agree with TRBD2. From germline, CDR1 is SGHRS and CDR2 YFSETQ. V was clipped by 3 bases and J by 6 bases; unmatched bases: 4. This CDR3 comprises 15 residues. The CDR3 DNA sequence: TGCGCCAGCAGCTCAACTAGCGGGGGGACCAATGAGCAGTTCTTC. It encodes CASSSTSGGTNEQFF. Full variable domain (missing parts from reference TRBV5-1 and TRBJ2-1): KAGVTQTPRYLIKTRGQQVTLSCSPISGHRSVSWYQQTPGQGLQFLFEYFSETQRNKGNFPGRFSGRQFSNSRSEMNVSTLELGDSALYLCASSSTSGGTNEQFFGPGTRLTVL.

This chain connects TRBV20-1 to TRBJ2-3; D ambiguous. V was trimmed by 3 bases and J by 6 bases, leaving 16 bases between them. Germline V gene data show CDR1 as DFQATT and CDR2 as SNEGSKA (reference sequence). CDR3 length equals 14 residues. CDR3 DNA: TGCAGTGCTAGTGCTCAGGCTTCCGTGGATACGCAGTATTTT. This codes for CSASAQASVDTQYF.

This chain uses TRBV6-6 with TRBJ2-2; D is uncertain. Germline assignment: CDR1 MNHNY and CDR2 SVGAGI (reference sequence). With 5 bases removed from V and 4 bases from J, the gap between germline ends came to 2 bases. The CDR3 loop spans 11 amino acids. In nucleotides, the CDR3 is TGTGCCAGCAGTACCACCGGGGAGCTGTTTTTT. Translated, it gives CASSTTGELFF.

This clone was detected only a few times. CDR3 loop: CASSRTSSNQPQHF. As DNA, the CDR3 is TGTGCCAGCAGCCGCACCTCTAGCAATCAGCCCCAGCATTTT. J is TRBJ1-5 and V is TRBV2; the D is unclear. Germline loops: CDR1 SNHLY, CDR2 FYNNEI. With 6 bases removed from V and 0 bases from J, the gap between germline ends came to 9 bases. The CDR3 totals 14 residues.

This sequence joins TRBV19 and TRBJ1-2, with D hard to call. Trimming removed 4 bases at V and 5 bases at J, with 17 bases between. CDR1 and CDR2 (germline): LNHDA, SQIVND (reference sequence). CDR3 length: 15 residues. The CDR3 is CASSNPTGFGYGYTF. The CDR3 nucleotides are TGTGCCAGTAGTAATCCAACGGGATTTGGATATGGCTACACCTTC.

The genes are TRBV12-3 or TRBV12-4 and TRBJ1-6; D is undetermined. Between the trimmed V and J ends, which lost 3 bases and 15 bases, there was a span of 9 bases. CDR3 length: 11 amino acids. The CDR3 DNA reads TGTGCCAGCAGTTTGATTGGCCGCCTCCACTTT. It codes for CASSLIGRLHF.

V usage is TRBV18 and J usage is TRBJ2-5; 9 bases match TRBD1. Germline V gene lookup returns CDR1 KGHSH and CDR2 LQKENI. The CDR3 runs 14 residues. Germline trimming cut 3 bases from V and 2 bases from J; bases unmatched to any gene: 1. CDR3 residues: CASSPGTGQETQYF. The DNA for the CDR3 is TGTGCCAGCTCACCTGGGACAGGGCAAGAGACCCAGTACTTC.

The chain carries TRBV19 and TRBJ2-7, with 12 bases lining up with TRBD2. The V gene end was trimmed by 4 bases and the J gene end by 4 bases; junction bases not matched to a gene: 5. Germline loops: CDR1 LNHDA, CDR2 SQIVND (reference sequence). This CDR3 has 15 residues. Here the CDR3 reads CASSRTSGTSYEQYF. DNA of the CDR3: TGTGCCAGTAGTAGGACTAGCGGGACATCTTACGAGCAGTACTTC.

The chain joins TRBV5-4 to TRBJ2-3; D perhaps matches TRBD2 (5 bases). Per germline, CDR1 SGHNT and CDR2 YYREEE (reference sequence). CDR3 length: 16 amino acids. With 1 base removed from V and 0 bases from J, the gap between germline ends came to 12 bases. This CDR3 reads CASSLSRGASTDTQYF. For the CDR3, the DNA is TGTGCCAGCAGCTTGTCCCGGGGAGCTAGCACAGATACGCAGTATTTT.

The chain joins TRBV6-2 or TRBV6-3 to TRBJ1-6; D is uncertain. Germline V gives CDR1 MNHEY, CDR2 SVGEGT. V was cut by 5 bases and J by 7 bases, with 6 bases left in between. This CDR3 contains 12 residues. The CDR3 DNA reads as TGTGCCAGCAGTAACCCGAATTCACCCCTCCACTTT. Translated: CASSNPNSPLHF.

This clone was observed a single time. V usage is TRBV19 and J usage is TRBJ1-1; D is perhaps TRBD1 (6 bases). Per the germline V gene, CDR1 is LNHDA and CDR2 is SQIVND (reference sequence). CDR3 length equals 14 residues. Trimming took off 6 bases at V and 6 bases at J, with 17 bases between the two ends. The CDR3 loop is CASRLDSLVAEAFF. The CDR3 region has the DNA TGTGCCAGTAGATTGGACAGCCTCGTCGCTGAAGCTTTCTTT.

About this clone itself: In the same sample, other DNA sequences code for this CDR3. The chain couples TRBV12-3 or TRBV12-4 to TRBJ2-5; D is unresolved. The CDR3 sequence is 11 residues long. The V end was cut by 3 bases, the J end by 2 bases, with 1 base between. The CDR3 is CASSFQETQYF. The CDR3 coding sequence is TGTGCCAGCAGTTTTCAAGAGACCCAGTACTTC.

The genes are TRBV5-1 and TRBJ2-7; D possibly corresponds to TRBD1 (5 bases). Trimming removed 5 bases at V and 9 bases at J, with 18 bases between. From germline, CDR1 is SGHRS and CDR2 YFSETQ. This CDR3 is built from 13 residues. The CDR3 DNA reads as TGCGCCAGCAGTCTCGACAGCTACGAACGGCAGTACTTC. Translating gives CASSLDSYERQYF.

The chain employs TRBV12-3 or TRBV12-4 and TRBJ1-4; tentatively, D is TRBD1 (6 bases). Trimming pared 4 bases from V and 6 bases from J, leaving 9 bases between. CDR3 length: 13 residues. CDR3 region: CASSYRVDEKLFF. The DNA of the CDR3 is TGTGCCAGCAGTTACAGGGTGGATGAAAAACTGTTTTTT.

This chain uses TRBV5-6 with TRBJ1-2; 7 bases are a match to TRBD1. The CDR3 length is 14 residues. Germline lookup yields CDR1 SGHDT and CDR2 YYEEEE. Trimming at V came to 5 bases and at J to 8 bases, leaving 12 bases not matched to a gene. The CDR3 nucleotides are TGTGCCAGCAGGGGTCGAGACAGGGCGGGAGGCTACACCTTC. Protein product: CASRGRDRAGGYTF. The whole variable domain, filled in from reference TRBV5-6 and TRBJ1-2, reads DAGVTQSPTHLIKTRGQQVTLRCSPKSGHDTVSWYQQALGQGPQFIFQYYEEEERQRGNFPDRFSGHQFPNYSSELNVNALLLGDSALYLCASRGRDRAGGYTFGSGTRLTVV.

The chain recombines TRBV6-5 with TRBJ1-2; 8 bases are shared with TRBD1. Germline V gene lookup returns CDR1 MNHEY and CDR2 SVGAGI. CDR3 length: 14 residues. The V segment lost 7 bases and the J segment 4 bases; nucleotides outside the gene matches: 8. The chain's CDR3 is CASTRGGTGYGYTF. For the CDR3, the DNA is TGTGCCAGCACGAGAGGTGGGACAGGCTATGGCTACACCTTC.

The genes are TRBV6-1 and TRBJ1-1; D gene unclear. Germline values: CDR1 MNHNS, CDR2 SASEGT. Trimming stripped 3 bases from V and 1 base from J, with 0 bases between. The CDR3 has 11 amino acids. CDR3 region: CASSENTEAFF. DNA for the CDR3: TGTGCCAGCAGTGAGAACACTGAAGCTTTCTTT.